A single sample gave rise to the 19 T cell receptor beta chains below, sequenced in a study of Graves' ophthalmopathy and Graves' hyperthyroidism. RNA transcripts yielded amplified TCR beta CDR3 regions. Scientists carried out first-round RT-PCR using HTBI primers and then a second-round multiplex PCR. TCRdb redid the calling of the multiplex PCR reads with MiXCR, one entry per CDR3 protein. The repertoire holds 170,000 or so distinct CDR3 sequences, with approximately 40% as singletons. The sample consisted of peripheral blood. The source of these receptors is a man younger than 40 with Graves' ophthalmopathy.

The chain has TRBV4-2 and TRBJ2-7, with 9 bases aligning to TRBD2. Germline V gene data show CDR1 as LGHNA and CDR2 as YNFKEQ. V lost 3 bases and J lost 0; bases outside the gene matches: 9. This CDR3 is 17 amino acids long. DNA of the CDR3: TGTGCCAGCAGCCAGATAGCGGGAGTTTCAAGCTCCTACGAGCAGTACTTC. It is translated as CASSQIAGVSSSYEQYF.

This clonotype was seen at least ten times. The chain uses TRBV24-1 and TRBJ2-2, with a tentative D call TRBD1 (6 bases). The CDR3 runs 15 residues. Germline V gene lookup returns CDR1 KGHDR and CDR2 SFDVKD. The V and J ends lost 3 bases and 3 bases respectively, with 10 bases between them. DNA of the CDR3: TGTGCCACCAGTGATGACAGGTTCCACACCGGGGAGCTGTTTTTT. Its protein is CATSDDRFHTGELFF.

This sequence joins TRBV18 and TRBJ2-7; unclear D gene. This CDR3 is 16 amino acids long. Deletions cut 6 bases from V and 1 base from J, with 19 bases between. Germline CDR1 reads KGHSH; CDR2 reads LQKENI. For the CDR3, the DNA is TGTGCCAGCTCGCCCGAACTCTCAACACGATCCTACGAGCAGTACTTC. Residues: CASSPELSTRSYEQYF.

This clonotype was seen ten or more times. V is TRBV6-5 and J is TRBJ2-3; D might be TRBD1 (5 bases). Germline V gives CDR1 MNHEY, CDR2 SVGAGI. This CDR3 has 16 amino acids. V shed 0 bases and J shed 6 bases, with 16 bases lying between them. The CDR3 protein is CASSYSRQASGDTQYF. CDR3 DNA sequence: TGTGCCAGCAGTTACTCGCGGCAGGCCTCAGGGGATACGCAGTATTTT.

The chain joins TRBV6-1 to TRBJ1-1, with TRBD1 as a possible D gene (5 bases). The CDR3 has 12 amino acids. V gave up 5 bases and J gave up 11 bases, with 15 bases separating them. Germline V CDR1 and CDR2: MNHNS, SASEGT. In nucleotides, the CDR3 is TGTGCCAGCAGTCCTCAGGGATCCCGCGCTTTCTTT. Its protein product is CASSPQGSRAFF.

The table lists this clonotype with many counts. In DNA, the CDR3 is TGTGCCAGCAGACCCGGGACTAGCGGCGGCGAGCAGTACTTC. It yields the protein CASRPGTSGGEQYF. The V call is TRBV28, the J call TRBJ2-7; 11 bases agree with TRBD2. CDR1 is MDHEN, CDR2 SYDVKM, per germline. The CDR3 consists of 14 residues. V trimming: 6 bases; J trimming: 6 bases; junction bases outside the gene matches: 7.

This clonotype was seen just once. This chain joins TRBV13 and TRBJ2-2; D possibly corresponds to TRBD1 (5 bases). V was trimmed by 2 bases and J by 0 bases, leaving 10 bases between them. This CDR3 is 16 amino acids long. CDR1 is PRHDT, CDR2 FYEKMQ, per germline (reference sequence). This CDR3 reads CASSLTGSTNTGELFF. For the CDR3, the DNA is TGTGCCAGCAGCTTAACAGGCTCGACGAACACCGGGGAGCTGTTTTTT.

This chain's CDR3 is CASSLGGFNQPQHF. Written as DNA, the CDR3 is TGTGCCAGCAGTTTAGGGGGCTTTAATCAGCCCCAGCATTTT. This sequence joins TRBV12-3 or TRBV12-4 and TRBJ1-5; a weak D match, TRBD1 (5 bases). V was clipped by 1 base and J by 4 bases, with 8 bases between them. This CDR3 is 14 amino acids long.

Many counts were recorded for this clonotype. The chain couples TRBV18 to TRBJ2-7; either TRBD1 or TRBD2 may fit D (5 bases each). This CDR3 contains 14 residues. V lost 1 base and J lost 3, with 10 bases in between. The germline CDR1 and CDR2 sequences are KGHSH and LQKENI. The CDR3 DNA reads TGTGCCAGCTCACCACAGGGGACCTTCTACGAGCAGTACTTC. Amino acids: CASSPQGTFYEQYF. The variable domain in full, completed from reference TRBV18 and TRBJ2-7, reads NAGVMQNPRHLVRRRGQEARLRCSPMKGHSHVYWYRQLPEEGLKFMVYLQKENIIDESGMPKERFSAEFPKEGPSILRIQQVVRGDSAAYFCASSPQGTFYEQYFGPGTRLTVT.

This clonotype was detected ten times or more. The chain employs TRBV7-2 and TRBJ2-7; D may be TRBD1 (6 bases). Per the germline V gene, CDR1 is SGHTA and CDR2 is FQGNSA. The V end was cut by 5 bases, the J end by 1 base, with 12 bases between. CDR3 length: 14 amino acids. The CDR3 here is CASSPETGSYEQYF. The CDR3 DNA sequence: TGTGCCAGCAGCCCGGAGACAGGTTCCTACGAGCAGTACTTC.

The chain is built from TRBV11-2 and TRBJ1-1; possibly TRBD1 for D (5 bases). The CDR3 is made up of 15 amino acids. Per the germline V gene, CDR1 is SGHAT and CDR2 is FQNNGV. V lost 7 bases and J 0 bases, leaving 15 bases between the germline ends. The CDR3 DNA reads as TGTGCCAGCACTACCCCAGGGAAGATGAACACTGAAGCTTTCTTT. It encodes CASTTPGKMNTEAFF.

This clonotype showed up many times. The genes are TRBV7-2 and TRBJ1-3, with D possibly being TRBD1 (5 bases). Germline-derived CDR1 and CDR2 are SGHTA and FQGNSA. With 5 bases removed from V and 4 bases from J, the gap between germline ends came to 18 bases. CDR3 length: 16 residues. The CDR3 nucleotides are TGTGCCAGCAGCCTCCCGAGCGGGGCCAGGGGAAACACCATATATTTT. It yields the protein CASSLPSGARGNTIYF.

This chain connects TRBV6-1 to TRBJ2-7; 9 bases map to TRBD1. The CDR3 sequence is 14 residues long. From germline, CDR1 is MNHNS and CDR2 SASEGT. Trimming at V came to 7 bases and at J to 4 bases, leaving 8 bases not matched to a gene. The DNA of the CDR3 is TGTGCCAGCATACCGGGACAGGGTACGTACGAGCAGTACTTC. This gives the protein CASIPGQGTYEQYF.

This clonotype appeared once. The V call is TRBV5-1, the J call TRBJ2-2; TRBD2 matches 7 bases. Trimming at V came to 0 bases and at J to 0 bases, leaving 5 bases not matched to a gene. Germline CDR1 is SGHRS and CDR2 is YFSETQ. The CDR3 sequence is 17 residues long. DNA of the CDR3: TGCGCCAGCAGCTTGGAGCCTAGCGGCACGAACACCGGGGAGCTGTTTTTT. This sequence encodes CASSLEPSGTNTGELFF.

At least ten counts were recorded for this clonotype. CDR3 region: CASTPRLAGGPYEQYF. CDR3 coding DNA: TGTGCCAGCACCCCTAGACTAGCGGGAGGCCCCTACGAGCAGTACTTC. V usage is TRBV7-8 and J usage is TRBJ2-7; 13 bases are a match to TRBD2. Losses at the gene ends were 7 bases for V and 2 bases for J; bases not matched to a gene: 8. CDR1 and CDR2 from the germline V gene are SGHVS and FQNEAQ. The CDR3 extends over 16 amino acids.

The chain is built from TRBV19 and TRBJ2-4; TRBD1 matches 7 bases. With 5 bases clipped from V and 2 bases from J, the junction kept 6 bases outside the gene matches. CDR3 size: 15 residues. Germline-derived CDR1 and CDR2 are LNHDA and SQIVND (reference sequence). The CDR3 here is CASSWPGQTKNIQYF. DNA of the CDR3: TGTGCCAGTAGTTGGCCGGGACAGACCAAAAACATTCAGTACTTC.

The chain is built from TRBV5-1 and TRBJ1-5; the D is unclear. Germline CDR1 is SGHRS and CDR2 is YFSETQ. V shed 0 bases and J shed 5 bases, with 9 bases lying between them. This CDR3 has 14 residues. This CDR3 is CASSLGGIHQPQHF. DNA of the CDR3: TGCGCCAGCAGCTTGGGAGGCATACATCAGCCCCAGCATTTT.

This clonotype was seen repeatedly, ten times or more. The chain couples TRBV28 to TRBJ1-5; D is ambiguous. The V and J ends lost 3 bases and 11 bases respectively, with 17 bases between them. The CDR3 runs 14 residues. Germline values: CDR1 MDHEN, CDR2 SYDVKM. The CDR3 coding sequence is TGTGCCAGCAGTTTTCTGGAGGGATGGGTATCCCAGCATTTT. Its translation is CASSFLEGWVSQHF.

In this sample, this clonotype turned up a few times. This chain connects TRBV28 to TRBJ2-5; D unresolved. The germline CDR1 and CDR2 sequences are MDHEN and SYDVKM. The CDR3 has 12 amino acids. Trimming took 5 bases from V and 5 from J, leaving 9 bases between them. CDR3 sequence: CASSTGGETQYF. CDR3 nucleotide sequence: TGTGCCAGCAGTACGGGTGGCGAGACCCAGTACTTC.